Below, 7 T cell receptor beta chains from the same sample are listed, as sequenced in a study of blood T cell repertoires in COVID-19 (dated by TCRdb to the early 2020s). The library came from the immunoSEQ multiplex PCR assay. TCRdb provides this immuneACCESS table in a form limited to in-frame rearrangements. Some clones are lacking; in checked studies, under half of them reflect an unresolved V gene, and why the rest are absent is not known. For this sample the table gives 85,000 to 130,000 clones, of which 84% were detected only once. The leading ten clones occupy around 15% of the sample. The source material was peripheral blood. Every receptor here comes from a woman in her sixties with acute or convalescent COVID-19.

This clone was counted a few times. The V call is TRBV5-6, the J call TRBJ1-6, with 7 positions matching TRBD1. The germline CDR1 and CDR2 sequences are SGHDT and YYEEEE. The V and J ends lost 3 bases and 7 bases, in that order; junction bases with no gene match: 1. This CDR3 spans 13 amino acids. CDR3 region: CASSWGQNSPLHF. CDR3 DNA sequence: TGTGCCAGCAGCTGGGGACAGAATTCACCCCTCCACTTT.

The genes are TRBV18 and TRBJ2-1; TRBD2 aligns across 9 bases. V was pared by 5 bases and J by 8 bases, with 16 bases of the junction left unmatched. The CDR3 has 17 amino acids. Germline V gives CDR1 KGHSH, CDR2 LQKENI. The CDR3 DNA follows: TGTGCCAGCTCAACCGGCCGGAGGAGCGGGAGGATCGATGAGCAGTTCTTC. This encodes CASSTGRRSGRIDEQFF.

The V gene is TRBV28, the J gene TRBJ1-5; D gene unclear. Germline CDR1 and CDR2: MDHEN and SYDVKM. The V gene lost 7 bases and the J gene lost 1 base, with 8 bases spanning the gap. The CDR3 sequence is 13 residues long. The CDR3 coding sequence is TGTGCCAGCACCTTACAGAGCAATCAGCCCCAGCATTTT. Translated: CASTLQSNQPQHF.

This clone was seen a single time. This rearrangement joins TRBV19 to TRBJ1-1; no definite D call. Germline assignment: CDR1 LNHDA and CDR2 SQIVND (reference sequence). This CDR3 spans 15 amino acids. Trimming cost V 2 bases and J 1 base, with 11 bases left between them. The CDR3 spells CASSIQARANTEAFF. The CDR3 region has the DNA TGTGCCAGTAGTATACAGGCCAGAGCGAACACTGAAGCTTTCTTT.

This chain connects TRBV3-1 (or the pseudogene TRBV3-2) to TRBJ1-1; the D is unclear. Germline V gene sequence: CDR1 LGHDT, CDR2 YNNKEL (reference sequence). Trimming removed 0 bases at V and 2 bases at J, with 4 bases between. There are 13 residues in the CDR3. CDR3 nucleotides: TGTGCCAGCAGCCAAGAAGCAAACACTGAAGCTTTCTTT. Translating it yields CASSQEANTEAFF.

This rearrangement joins TRBV10-2 to TRBJ2-3; D not certain. This CDR3 spans 11 amino acids. Germline lookup yields CDR1 WSHSY and CDR2 SAAADI. V gave up 11 bases and J gave up 4 bases, with 10 bases separating them. CDR3 amino acids: CAAVFADTQYF. CDR3 bases: TGCGCCGCAGTCTTCGCAGATACGCAGTATTTT.

The genes are TRBV6-5 and TRBJ1-5, with TRBD1 matching over 7 bases. This CDR3 comprises 14 residues. The V gene's germline CDR1 is MNHEY and CDR2 SVGAGI. V was clipped by 6 bases and J by 1 base; unmatched bases: 3. Written as DNA, the CDR3 is TGTGCCAGCAGGAAACAGGGGAGCAATCAGCCCCAGCATTTT. Amino acid sequence: CASRKQGSNQPQHF.